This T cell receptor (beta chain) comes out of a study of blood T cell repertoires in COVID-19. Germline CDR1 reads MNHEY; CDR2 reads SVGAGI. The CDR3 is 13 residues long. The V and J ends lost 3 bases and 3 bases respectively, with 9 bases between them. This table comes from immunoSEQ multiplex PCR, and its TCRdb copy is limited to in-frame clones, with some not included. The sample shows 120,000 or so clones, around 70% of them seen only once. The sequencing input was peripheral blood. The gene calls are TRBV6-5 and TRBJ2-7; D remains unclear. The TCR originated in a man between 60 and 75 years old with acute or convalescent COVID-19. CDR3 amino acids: CASSYSVYYEQYF. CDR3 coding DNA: TGTGCCAGCAGTTATTCGGTCTACTACGAGCAGTACTTC.